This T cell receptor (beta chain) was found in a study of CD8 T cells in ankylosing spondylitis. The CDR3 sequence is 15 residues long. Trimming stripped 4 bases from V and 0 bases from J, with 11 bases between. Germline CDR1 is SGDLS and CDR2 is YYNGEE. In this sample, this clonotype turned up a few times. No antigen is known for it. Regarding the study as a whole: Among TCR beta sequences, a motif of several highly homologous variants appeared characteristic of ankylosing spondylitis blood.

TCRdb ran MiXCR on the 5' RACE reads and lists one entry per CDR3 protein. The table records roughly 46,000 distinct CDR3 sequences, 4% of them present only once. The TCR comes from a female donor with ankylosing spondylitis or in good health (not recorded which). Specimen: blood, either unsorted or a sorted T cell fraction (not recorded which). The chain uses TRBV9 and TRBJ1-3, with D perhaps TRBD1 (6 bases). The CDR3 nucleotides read TGTGCCAGCAGCTCAGAGGGGGGCTCTGGAAACACCATATATTTT. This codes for CASSSEGGSGNTIYF.